This TCR beta chain was sequenced during a study of shared T cell receptors in the human thymus. This clone was picked up a small number of times. This table comes from immunoSEQ multiplex PCR, and its TCRdb copy is limited to in-frame clones, with some not included. The sample contains 720,000 or so clones, 70% to 90% of which appear only once. The same data also contributed to another study, on human thymus T cells. That publication notes: The study used thymus tissue resected during corrective heart surgery. Unrelated individuals reportedly shared highly overlapping thymic TCR repertoires.

This sequence originates from a girl under three years old with a congenital heart defect. The specimen sequenced was thymocytes.

The CDR3 nucleotides are TGCGCCAGCAGCATGAGAGACAGGCCAAAGACTAGCGGGGGGGCCGATGAGCAGTTCTTC. Residues: CASSMRDRPKTSGGADEQFF. The rearrangement links TRBV5-1 to TRBJ2-1, with 14 bases aligning to TRBD2. The V gene end was trimmed by 4 bases and the J gene end by 8 bases; junction bases not matched to a gene: 20. Germline CDR1 is SGHRS and CDR2 is YFSETQ. CDR3 length: 20 amino acids.